The 10 T cell receptor beta chains below all came from one sample that was sequenced in a study of regulatory T cells in long-lasting Graves disease. Time point specified: persistent/refractory GD, antithyroid drugs over 5 years with positive TRAb. TCR sequences were obtained from RNA taken from PBMCs. Construction of TCR beta libraries relied on iRepertoire HTBI primers and on Arm-PCR targeting CDR3 regions. MiXCR, applied by TCRdb to the multiplex PCR reads, yields one record per CDR3 protein. The sample gives 700,000 or so distinct CDR3 sequences, 25% to 35% of which show up once; about two fifths is in the top ten. Sequenced material: peripheral blood mononuclear cells (PBMCs), taken when the disease was refractory, from a patient treated with antithyroid drugs. Every receptor here comes from a female donor with Graves disease.

This clonotype has ten or more counts. J is TRBJ1-1 and V is TRBV12-3 or TRBV12-4; 9 bases agree with TRBD1. After removal of 6 bases from V and 0 bases from J, the junction contained 5 bases not matched to a gene. The CDR3 totals 15 residues. The CDR3 region is CASSPTGGLNTEAFF. The CDR3 bases are TGTGCCAGCAGCCCCACAGGGGGCTTGAACACTGAAGCTTTCTTT.

This clonotype showed up just a few times. V is TRBV11-3 and J is TRBJ1-1, with 7 bases identical to TRBD1. Looked up from germline, CDR1 is SGHNT and CDR2 is YENEEA. CDR3 length: 13 residues. Germline trimming cut 5 bases from V and 5 bases from J; bases unmatched to any gene: 5. CDR3 coding DNA: TGTGCCAGCAGCGGGACAGTGTCGACTGAAGCTTTCTTT. This gives the protein CASSGTVSTEAFF.

This clonotype turned up a few times. The chain employs TRBV9 and TRBJ1-4, with 7 bases aligning to TRBD1. V trimming: 2 bases; J trimming: 7 bases; junction bases outside the gene matches: 11. The CDR3 contains 16 residues. Germline-derived CDR1 and CDR2 are SGDLS and YYNGEE. The CDR3 here is CASSVSATGVGEKLFF. As DNA, the CDR3 is TGTGCCAGCAGCGTTTCTGCCACAGGGGTTGGTGAAAAACTGTTTTTT.

This clonotype was recorded many times. The rearrangement links TRBV11-2 to TRBJ2-7; no firm D call. Between the trimmed V and J ends, which lost 1 base and 2 bases, there was a span of 6 bases. There are 13 residues in the CDR3. CDR1 is SGHAT, CDR2 FQNNGV, per germline. The CDR3 here is CASSLAAAYEQYF. The CDR3, as DNA: TGTGCCAGCAGCTTAGCAGCAGCCTACGAGCAGTACTTC.

This chain links TRBV6-1 with TRBJ1-6; perhaps TRBD1 as D (5 bases). Germline CDR1 reads MNHNS; CDR2 reads SASEGT. The CDR3 consists of 17 residues. V was cut by 6 bases and J by 7 bases, with 22 bases left in between. The CDR3 DNA is TGTGCCAGCAGCCGAACTCCGGGACCCATTAAGAATTCACCCCTCCACTTT. Its translation: CASSRTPGPIKNSPLHF.

The chain couples TRBV3-1 to TRBJ1-2, with D perhaps TRBD1 (5 bases). Germline V gene lookup returns CDR1 LGHDT and CDR2 YNNKEL (reference sequence). This CDR3 is 15 amino acids long. V was clipped by 0 bases and J by 4 bases, with 12 bases between them. The CDR3 nucleotides are TGTGCCAGCAGCCAAGATTTCCAGGGTAGCTATGGCTACACCTTC. Translating it yields CASSQDFQGSYGYTF.

This clonotype was recorded a few times. CDR3 sequence reads: CASSIESGRTYEQYF. The CDR3 DNA follows: TGTGCCAGTAGTATAGAGTCGGGACGGACCTACGAGCAGTACTTC. The V call is TRBV19, the J call TRBJ2-7, with D perhaps TRBD1 or TRBD2 (5 bases each). The CDR3 has 15 residues. Trimming pared 0 bases from V and 2 bases from J, leaving 11 bases between. The germline CDR1 and CDR2 sequences are LNHDA and SQIVND (reference sequence).

This clonotype was counted between two and nine times. The rearrangement links TRBV29-1 to TRBJ2-7; D unresolved. In germline, CDR1 is SQVTM, CDR2 ANQGSEA. The V end was cut by 3 bases, the J end by 2 bases, with 11 bases between. CDR3 size: 13 residues. The CDR3 sequence: CSVEAPTTYEQYF. CDR3 bases: TGCAGCGTTGAGGCCCCGACCACCTACGAGCAGTACTTC.

With respect to this clonotype: The junction does not match germline at one end; this may be a read error. The chain carries TRBV27 and TRBJ1-2, with unresolved D. Germline V gene sequence: CDR1 MNHEY, CDR2 SMNVEV (reference sequence). The CDR3 has 16 residues. The CDR3 sequence is CASSSSMGRFSYVYTF. CDR3 coding DNA: TGTGCCAGCAGTTCCAGTATGGGCCGCTTTAGCTATGTCTACACCTTC.

The chain joins TRBV6-2 or TRBV6-3 to TRBJ2-7, with TRBD2 matching over 13 bases. The CDR3 length is 20 residues. CDR1 and CDR2 (germline): MNHEY, SVGEGT. J lost 4 bases, V lost 6 bases, and 21 bases had no gene match. Here the CDR3 DNA reads TGTGCCAGCAGCTTTAGAGGGGAGCCGGGACTAGCGGGACAGCTGTACGAGCAGTACTTC. It yields the protein CASSFRGEPGLAGQLYEQYF.